Given below is one T cell receptor beta chain in context. These data originate in a study of cytomegalovirus exposure and HLA in healthy donors. The CDR3 sequence is 15 residues long. Germline CDR1 LGHNA, CDR2 YNFKEQ. Trimming took off 0 bases at V and 1 base at J, with 9 bases between the two ends. Vbeta (60) and Jbeta (13) primers were used in the PCR. TCRdb's table, derived via immunoSEQ multiplex PCR, lists solely in-frame clones and lacks some. The sample yields some 180,000 clones, about 85% seen once. Specimen: PBMCs. V gene TRBV4-2 combines with J gene TRBJ1-1; the D is unclear. The clonotype comes from a girl between 10 and 17 years old in good health and CMV-seropositive. CDR3 region: CASSQERYGNTEAFF. The CDR3 nucleotides are TGTGCCAGCAGCCAAGAACGGTACGGGAACACTGAAGCTTTCTTT.